A selection of T cell receptor beta chains follows, all from one sample in a study of blood T cell repertoires in COVID-19. Libraries were prepared by immunoSEQ multiplex PCR; TCRdb keeps only in-frame clonotypes and omits some of them. The sample carries a few hundred thousand clones, about 87% recorded once. Sequencing used peripheral blood. Receptor source: a woman aged 45 to 65 with acute or convalescent COVID-19. Both conserved end residues are part of each CDR3. A D gene is named only where the DNA matches it firmly. For some rows the clone size is stated as once, few or many, or as a class when expanded; others skip it.

>.|.|TRBV7-8|TRBJ1-1
TGTGCCAGCAGCCCCCAGGACACTGAAGCTTTCTTT
CASSPQDTEAFF
>.|.|TRBV20-1|TRBJ2-7
TGCAGTGCTAGTAGCGGTACGGACTACGAGCAGTACTTC
CSASSGTDYEQYF
>.|TRBD1|TRBV27|TRBJ1-5
TGTGCCAGCAGTTTAAAGACAGGGTCGGGCCAGCCCCAGCATTTT
CASSLKTGSGQPQHF
>.|.|TRBV6-1|TRBJ1-4
TGTGCCAGCAGTGTCCGGGATCCCGCAACTAATGAAAAACTGTTTTTT
CASSVRDPATNEKLFF
>.|TRBD2|TRBV7-3|TRBJ2-1
TGTGCCAGCAGCCCAGGACTAGCGGCCTACAATGAGCAGTTCTTC
CASSPGLAAYNEQFF
>.|TRBD1|TRBV6-5|TRBJ1-6
TGTGCCAGCAGTTACTCGATTCAGACAGGGTGGTCACCCCTCCACTTT
CASSYSIQTGWSPLHF
>many|.|TRBV9|TRBJ1-5
TGTGCCAGCAGCGTAGGGGGCCCAAATCAGCCCCAGCATTTT
CASSVGGPNQPQHF
>.|.|TRBV9|TRBJ2-3
TGTGCCAGCAGCGTATCAACTAGCACAGATACGCAGTATTTT
CASSVSTSTDTQYF
>.|TRBD1|TRBV7-2|TRBJ1-2
TGTGCCAGCAGCTCTGGGACAGGGTCTGGCTACACCTTC
CASSSGTGSGYTF
>.|TRBD1|TRBV29-1|TRBJ1-1
TGCAGCGGCGCGGGACAGACGTTGGCTGAAGCTTTCTTT
CSGAGQTLAEAFF
>.|.|TRBV7-2|TRBJ1-5
TGTGCCAGCAGCTGGGGGGGGAGTAGCAATCAGCCCCAGCATTTT
CASSWGGSSNQPQHF
>.|TRBD1|TRBV2|TRBJ2-1
TGTGCCAGCTCCTTGACAGGGAGATACAATGAGCAGTTCTTC
CASSLTGRYNEQFF
>.|.|TRBV4-1|TRBJ1-2
TGCGCCAGCAGCCGTACAGTCGACCCCGTCTATGGCTACACCTTC
CASSRTVDPVYGYTF
>.|TRBD1|TRBV5-4|TRBJ2-2
TGTGCCAGCAGCACGCCGACAGGGCAAGTGACCGGGGAGCTGTTTTTT
CASSTPTGQVTGELFF
>once|.|TRBV29-1|TRBJ2-4
TGCAGCGTTGAAGATCAGGGGGGAGTGGGCAAAAACATTCAGTACTTC
CSVEDQGGVGKNIQYF
>.|.|TRBV19|TRBJ1-6
TGTGCCAGTAGCCCGAAGACGGGAAGCTATAATTCACCCCTCCACTTT
CASSPKTGSYNSPLHF
>.|TRBD1|TRBV29-1|TRBJ1-5
TGCAGCGTTTCAGGGGGAGGCGGTCAGCCCCAGCATTTT
CSVSGGGGQPQHF
>.|TRBD2|TRBV6-4|TRBJ2-7
TGTGCCAGCAGTGACATCCCCGGAAAGCACCGTCTACGCGGGACTAGCTCCTACGAGCAGTACTTC
CASSDIPGKHRLRGTSSYEQYF
>.|.|TRBV24-1|TRBJ2-5
TGTGCCACCAGTGATTGGGGGGAAGAGACCCAGTACTTC
CATSDWGEETQYF
>.|.|TRBV20-1|TRBJ1-1
TGCAGTGCTAGTGTCGTGAACACTGAAGCTTTCTTT
CSASVVNTEAFF
>.|TRBD1|TRBV27|TRBJ2-7
TGTGCCAGCAGTCACTCACAGGGGCACCGTTCGCGCCAGTACTTC
CASSHSQGHRSRQYF
>.|TRBD1|TRBV7-2|TRBJ1-1
TGTGCCAGCAGCCTCCAGACAGGGGCGAACACTGAAGCTTTCTTT
CASSLQTGANTEAFF
>.|.|TRBV5-4|TRBJ1-3
TGTGCCAGCTATCGGGGGGGGGCCGGTCCTGGAAACACCATATATTTT
CASYRGGAGPGNTIYF
>.|TRBD2|TRBV24-1|TRBJ2-7
TGTGCCACCAGTGACCCGGGACTAGGCTACGAGCAGTACTTC
CATSDPGLGYEQYF
>.|.|TRBV28|TRBJ1-1
TGTGCCAGCAGTTTCGCCGGGGGCACTGAAGCTTTCTTT
CASSFAGGTEAFF
>.|.|TRBV7-8|TRBJ2-7
TGTGCCAGCGGCCGTACAGGGAAGGCCTACGAGCAGTACTTC
CASGRTGKAYEQYF
>.|.|TRBV30|TRBJ2-3
TGTGCCTGGGCCTCCTCGGGACTGGGAGATACGCAGTATTTT
CAWASSGLGDTQYF
>.|TRBD1|TRBV29-1|TRBJ1-2
TGCAGCGCACAGGGGGAAACTGGCTACACCTTC
CSAQGETGYTF
>.|.|TRBV2|TRBJ1-4
TGTGCCAGCAGGGAAGTCGGGGGGCGAAGGGAAAAACTGTTTTTT
CASREVGGRREKLFF
>.|.|TRBV15|TRBJ1-2
TGTGCCACCAGCAGAGACAGGTATGGCTACACCTTC
CATSRDRYGYTF
>.|.|TRBV19|TRBJ1-1
TGTGCCAGTAGTACCAGATCACAGGTCGGGGAAGCTTTCTTT
CASSTRSQVGEAFF
>.|TRBD1|TRBV9|TRBJ2-7
TGTGCCAGCAGCCTCCGGGACAGCCCATACGAGCAGTACTTC
CASSLRDSPYEQYF
>.|.|TRBV7-8|TRBJ1-3
TGTGCCAGCAGCTTGGGAGGGTCTGGAAACACCATATATTTT
CASSLGGSGNTIYF
>.|TRBD2|TRBV7-3|TRBJ2-5
TGTGCCAGCAGCACCCCAGCGGGGGGGAGGGTAGAGACCCAGTACTTC
CASSTPAGGRVETQYF
>.|.|TRBV7-8|TRBJ1-5
TGTGCCAGCAGCTTAAGGGGATATAGCAATCAGCCCCAGCATTTT
CASSLRGYSNQPQHF
>.|.|TRBV30|TRBJ1-1
TGTGCCTGGAGTGTGGGGCTTTCCACTGAAGCTTTCTTT
CAWSVGLSTEAFF
>.|.|TRBV24-1|TRBJ1-1
TGTGCCACCAGTGATTCCTTCAACACTGAAGCTTTCTTT
CATSDSFNTEAFF
>.|TRBD1|TRBV29-1|TRBJ1-4
TGCAGCGTGACCGCACAGGGGGCAAGGGAAAAACTGTTTTTT
CSVTAQGAREKLFF
>.|TRBD1|TRBV5-1|TRBJ1-3
TGCGCCAGCAGCTTGGAGCGGACAGGGTTTAACACCATATATTTT
CASSLERTGFNTIYF
>.|TRBD1|TRBV7-3|TRBJ1-1
TGTGCCAGCAGCGCCGGACAGGGGAACACTGAAGCTTTCTTT
CASSAGQGNTEAFF
>.|TRBD2|TRBV7-2|TRBJ2-1
TGTGCCAGCAGCTTAGTTCGGTGGGGGCTAGCGGGAGGCGAGCAGTTCTTC
CASSLVRWGLAGGEQFF
>.|.|TRBV6-5|TRBJ1-1
TGTGCCAGCAGGGCGGTTGAGGACACTGAAGCTTTCTTT
CASRAVEDTEAFF
>.|TRBD1|TRBV7-6|TRBJ2-5
TGTGCCAGCAGCTTGTCCCCGAGGACAGGGGTCCAAGAGACCCAGTACTTC
CASSLSPRTGVQETQYF
>.|.|TRBV4-1|TRBJ2-6
TGCGCCAGCAGCCAAGATGACAGGACGGTTTCTGGGGCCAACGTCCTGACTTTC
CASSQDDRTVSGANVLTF
>few|.|TRBV5-8|TRBJ1-5
TGTGCCAGCAGCTTCGACGGGATTAGCAATCAGCCCCAGCATTTT
CASSFDGISNQPQHF
>.|.|TRBV25-1|TRBJ1-2
TGTGCCAGCAGGGCAGGGTTCTATGGCTACACCTTC
CASRAGFYGYTF